This T cell receptor (beta chain) was obtained from a study of response to subunit inactivated influenza vaccine. The study, taken as a whole, reports: Each seasonal flu vaccination may recruit only limited new T cells, authors suggested.

The table lists this clonotype with many counts. The antigen is not known. With 3 bases clipped from V and 5 bases from J, the junction kept 0 bases outside the gene matches. CDR3 length: 13 residues. TCRdb re-derived calls from the RT-PCR reads in MiXCR, one entry per CDR3 protein. The table shows about 780,000 distinct CDR3 sequences, with roughly 18% occurring only once. This chain uses TRBV12-3 or TRBV12-4 with TRBJ1-1, with TRBD1 identical over 10 bases. This sequence was found in a man aged 45-65 years who received an inactivated influenza vaccine. The starting material was PBMCs from blood, obtained 4 to 6 days after vaccination. Here the CDR3 DNA reads TGTGCCAGCAGTTTGGACAGGGGGACTGAAGCTTTCTTT. Translating it yields CASSLDRGTEAFF.